This TCR beta chain originates from a study of control samples from healthy donors and cancer patients. The CDR3 is 14 residues long. The J segment lost 7 bases and the V segment lost 7 bases, leaving 10 bases of the junction unmatched. Per germline, CDR1 SQVTM and CDR2 ANQGSEA. Measured with immunoSEQ multiplex PCR; TCRdb has only the in-frame clones, and not every one. This repertoire shows tens of thousands of clones, 85% to 95% found once; its top ten account for roughly 5%. This clonotype originated in a woman aged 18-29 years in good health. V and J are TRBV29-1 and TRBJ2-1, with 10 bases aligning to TRBD2. The sample was blood. Here the CDR3 reads CSGSGGAWGNEQFF. Here the CDR3 DNA reads TGCAGCGGAAGCGGGGGGGCATGGGGTAATGAGCAGTTCTTC.